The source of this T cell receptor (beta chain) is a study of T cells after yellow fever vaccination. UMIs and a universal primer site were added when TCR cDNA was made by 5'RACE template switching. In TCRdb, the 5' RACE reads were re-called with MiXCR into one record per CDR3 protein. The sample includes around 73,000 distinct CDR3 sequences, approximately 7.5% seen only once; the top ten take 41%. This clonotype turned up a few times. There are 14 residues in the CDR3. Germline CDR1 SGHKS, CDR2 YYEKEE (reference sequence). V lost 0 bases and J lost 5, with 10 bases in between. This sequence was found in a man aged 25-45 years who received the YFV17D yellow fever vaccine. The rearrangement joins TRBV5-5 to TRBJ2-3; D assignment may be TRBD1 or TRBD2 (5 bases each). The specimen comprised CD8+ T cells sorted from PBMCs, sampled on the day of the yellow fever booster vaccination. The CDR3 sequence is CASSLGDGEDTQYF. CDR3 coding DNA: TGTGCCAGCAGCTTGGGGGACGGGGAAGATACGCAGTATTTT.